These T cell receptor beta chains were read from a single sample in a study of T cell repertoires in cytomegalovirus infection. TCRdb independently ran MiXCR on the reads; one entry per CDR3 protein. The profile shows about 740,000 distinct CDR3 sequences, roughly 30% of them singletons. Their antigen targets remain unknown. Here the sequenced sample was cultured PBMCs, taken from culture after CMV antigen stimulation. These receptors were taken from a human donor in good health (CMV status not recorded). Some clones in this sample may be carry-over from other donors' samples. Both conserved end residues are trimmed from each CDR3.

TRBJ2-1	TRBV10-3	AISESRVLENEQF
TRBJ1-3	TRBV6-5	ASSYSSRQGLGNTIY
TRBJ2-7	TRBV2	ASSTRGTYYEQY
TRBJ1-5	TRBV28	ASSLYRQPQH
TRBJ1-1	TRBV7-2	ASSFLVVKRQGARKNTEAF
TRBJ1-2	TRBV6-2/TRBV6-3	ASRPSLNYGYT
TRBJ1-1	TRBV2	ASSGASMNTEAF
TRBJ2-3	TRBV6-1	ASSEYGGVATQY
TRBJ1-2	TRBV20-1	SAPVYGYT
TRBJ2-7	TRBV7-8	ASSALGIGSPRGDYEQY
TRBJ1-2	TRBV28	ASSLISPGRYGYT
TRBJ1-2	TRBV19	ASRTSGTGGRGYT
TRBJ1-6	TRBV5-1	ASSLDRGTSPNSPLH
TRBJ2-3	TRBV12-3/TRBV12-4	ASRSWGAGGPADTQY
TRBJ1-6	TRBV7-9	ASSKGLRVGPLH
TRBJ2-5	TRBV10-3	AISESGRQETQY
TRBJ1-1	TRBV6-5	ASSINSLTNTEAF
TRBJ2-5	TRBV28	ASVGQGYLETQY
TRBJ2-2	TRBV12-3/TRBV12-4	AITLRTKNTGELF
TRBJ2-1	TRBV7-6	ASSSSGTGDNEQF
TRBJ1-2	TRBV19	ASRDRVDGYT
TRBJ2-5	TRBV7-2	ASSLLAGGLQETQY
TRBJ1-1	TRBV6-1	ASRTRQNTEAF
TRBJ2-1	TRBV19	ASSKSAGGLDEQF
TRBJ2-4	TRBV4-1	ASSQYAPLGVNIQY
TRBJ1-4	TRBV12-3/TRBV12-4	ASSGLGGFGEKLF
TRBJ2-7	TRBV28	ASSRGPSLYEQY
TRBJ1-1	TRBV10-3	AIKTSLNTEAF
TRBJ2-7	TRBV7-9	ASTGVYEQY
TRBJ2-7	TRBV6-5	ASTRDRNDEQY
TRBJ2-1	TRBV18	ASSPPGLSDEQF
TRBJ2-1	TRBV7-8	ASSNNAYNEQF
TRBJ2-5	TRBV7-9	ASSYFSVGLQETQY
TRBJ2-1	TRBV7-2	ASSLPKPGQSPTRYNEQF
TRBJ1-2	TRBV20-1	SASQEYGYT
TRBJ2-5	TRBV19	ASTGTGGRETQY
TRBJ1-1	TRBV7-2	ASLGGWTEAF
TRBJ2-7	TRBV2	ASGGTSGLYEQY
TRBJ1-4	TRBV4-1	ASSPISPEGEKLF